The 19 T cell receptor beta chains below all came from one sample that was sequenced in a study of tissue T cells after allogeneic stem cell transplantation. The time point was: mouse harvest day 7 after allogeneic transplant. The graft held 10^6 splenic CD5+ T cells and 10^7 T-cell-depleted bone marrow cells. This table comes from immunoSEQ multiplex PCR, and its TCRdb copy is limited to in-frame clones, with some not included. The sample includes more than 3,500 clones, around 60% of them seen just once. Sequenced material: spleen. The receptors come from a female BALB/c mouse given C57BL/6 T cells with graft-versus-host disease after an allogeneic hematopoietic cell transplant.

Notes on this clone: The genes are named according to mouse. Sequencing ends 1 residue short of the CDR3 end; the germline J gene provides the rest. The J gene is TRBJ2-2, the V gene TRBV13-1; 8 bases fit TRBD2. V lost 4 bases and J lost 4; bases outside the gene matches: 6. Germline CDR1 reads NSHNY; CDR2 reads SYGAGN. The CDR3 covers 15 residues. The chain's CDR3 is CASSSLGEGTGQLYF. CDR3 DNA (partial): TGTGCCAGCAGTTCACTGGGGGAGGGCACCGGGCAGCTCTAC.

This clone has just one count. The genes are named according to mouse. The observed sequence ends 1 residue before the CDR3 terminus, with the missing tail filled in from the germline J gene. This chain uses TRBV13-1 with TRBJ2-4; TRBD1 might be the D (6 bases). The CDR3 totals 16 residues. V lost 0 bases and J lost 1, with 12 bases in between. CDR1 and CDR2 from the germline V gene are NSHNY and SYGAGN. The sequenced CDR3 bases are TGTGCCAGCAGTGATGGAGGGGGAAGGGGTCAAAACACCTTGTAC. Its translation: CASSDGGGRGQNTLY. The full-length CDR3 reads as CASSDGGGRGQNTLYF.

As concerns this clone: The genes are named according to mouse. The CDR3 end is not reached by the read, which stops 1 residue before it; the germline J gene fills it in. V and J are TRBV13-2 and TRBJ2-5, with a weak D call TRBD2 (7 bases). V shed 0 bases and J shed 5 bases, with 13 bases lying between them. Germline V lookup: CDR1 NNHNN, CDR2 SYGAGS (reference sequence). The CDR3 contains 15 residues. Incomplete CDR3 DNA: TGTGCCAGCGGTGATGCCTGGGGGCGAGGAGACACCCAGTAC. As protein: CASGDAWGRGDTQY. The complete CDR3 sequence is CASGDAWGRGDTQYF.

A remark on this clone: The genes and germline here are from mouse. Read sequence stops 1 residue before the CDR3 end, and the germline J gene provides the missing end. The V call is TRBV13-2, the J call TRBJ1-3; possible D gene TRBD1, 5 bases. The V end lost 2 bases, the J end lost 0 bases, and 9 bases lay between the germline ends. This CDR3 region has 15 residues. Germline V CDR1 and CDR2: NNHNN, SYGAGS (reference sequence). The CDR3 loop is CASGERTNSGNTLYF. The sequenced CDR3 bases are TGTGCCAGCGGTGAGCGGACAAATTCTGGAAATACGCTCTAT.

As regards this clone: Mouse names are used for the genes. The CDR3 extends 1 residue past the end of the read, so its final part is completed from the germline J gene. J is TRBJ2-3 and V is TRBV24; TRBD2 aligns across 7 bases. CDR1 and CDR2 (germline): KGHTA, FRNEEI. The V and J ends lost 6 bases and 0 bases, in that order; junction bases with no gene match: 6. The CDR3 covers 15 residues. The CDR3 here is CASSPDGGSAETLYF. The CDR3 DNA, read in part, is TGTGCCAGCAGCCCCGATGGGGGGAGTGCAGAAACGCTGTAT.

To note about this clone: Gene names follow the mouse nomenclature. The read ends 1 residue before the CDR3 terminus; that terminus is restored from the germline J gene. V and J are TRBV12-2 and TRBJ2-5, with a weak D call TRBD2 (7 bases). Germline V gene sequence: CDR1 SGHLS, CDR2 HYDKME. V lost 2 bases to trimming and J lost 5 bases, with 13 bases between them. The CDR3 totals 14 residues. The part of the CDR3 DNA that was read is TGTGCCAGCTCTCCCTTTAGGGGGGGAGACACCCAGTAC. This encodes CASSPFRGGDTQY. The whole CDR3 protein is CASSPFRGGDTQYF.

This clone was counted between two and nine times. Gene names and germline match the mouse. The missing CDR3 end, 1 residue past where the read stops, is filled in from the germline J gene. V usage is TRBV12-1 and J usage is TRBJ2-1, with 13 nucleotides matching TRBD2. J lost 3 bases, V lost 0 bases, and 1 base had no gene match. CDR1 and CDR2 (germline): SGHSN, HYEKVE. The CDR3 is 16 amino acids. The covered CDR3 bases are TGTGCCAGCTCTCTCGGACTGGGGGGGCGCTATGCTGAGCAGTTC. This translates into CASSLGLGGRYAEQF. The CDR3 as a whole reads CASSLGLGGRYAEQFF.

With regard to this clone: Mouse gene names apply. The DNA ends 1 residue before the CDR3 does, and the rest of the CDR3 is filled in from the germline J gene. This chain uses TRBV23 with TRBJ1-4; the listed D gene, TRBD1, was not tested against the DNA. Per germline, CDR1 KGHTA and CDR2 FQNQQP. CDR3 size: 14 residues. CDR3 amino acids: CSSSPGQGNERLFF. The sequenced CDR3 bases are TGCTCCAGCAGTCCGGGACAGGGGAACGAAAGATTATTT.

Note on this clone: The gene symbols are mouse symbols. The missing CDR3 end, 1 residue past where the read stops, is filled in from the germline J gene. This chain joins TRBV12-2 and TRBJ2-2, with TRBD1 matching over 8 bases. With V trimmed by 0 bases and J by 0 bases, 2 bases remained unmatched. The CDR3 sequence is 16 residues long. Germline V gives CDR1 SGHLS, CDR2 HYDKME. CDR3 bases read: TGTGCCAGCTCTCTCGTCAGGGGGCCAAACACCGGGCAGCTCTAC. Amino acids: CASSLVRGPNTGQLY. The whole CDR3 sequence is CASSLVRGPNTGQLYF.

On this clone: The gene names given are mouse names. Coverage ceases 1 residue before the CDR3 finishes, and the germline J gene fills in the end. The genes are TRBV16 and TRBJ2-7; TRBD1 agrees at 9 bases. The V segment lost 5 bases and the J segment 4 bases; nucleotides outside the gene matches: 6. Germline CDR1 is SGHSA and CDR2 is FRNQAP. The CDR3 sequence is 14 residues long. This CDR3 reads CASSRDRERYEQYF. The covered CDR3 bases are TGTGCAAGCAGCAGGGACAGGGAAAGATATGAACAGTAC.

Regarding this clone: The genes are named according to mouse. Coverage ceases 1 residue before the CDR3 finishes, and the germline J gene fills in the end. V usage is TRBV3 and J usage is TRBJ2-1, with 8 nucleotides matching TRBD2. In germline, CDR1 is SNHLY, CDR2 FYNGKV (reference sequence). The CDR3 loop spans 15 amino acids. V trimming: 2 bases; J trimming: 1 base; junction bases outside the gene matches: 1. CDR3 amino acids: CASSLLGGNYAEQFF. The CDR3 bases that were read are TGTGCCAGCAGCTTATTGGGGGGGAACTATGCTGAGCAGTTC.

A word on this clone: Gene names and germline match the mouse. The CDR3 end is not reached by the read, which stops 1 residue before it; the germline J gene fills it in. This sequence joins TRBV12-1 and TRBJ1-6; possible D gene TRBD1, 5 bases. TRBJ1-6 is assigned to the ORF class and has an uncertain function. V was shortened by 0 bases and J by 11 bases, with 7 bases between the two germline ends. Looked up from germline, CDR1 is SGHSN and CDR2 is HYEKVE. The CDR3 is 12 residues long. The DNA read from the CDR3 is TGTGCCAGCTCTCTCGCAGGGCCGCCCCTCTAC. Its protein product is CASSLAGPPLY. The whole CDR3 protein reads CASSLAGPPLYF.

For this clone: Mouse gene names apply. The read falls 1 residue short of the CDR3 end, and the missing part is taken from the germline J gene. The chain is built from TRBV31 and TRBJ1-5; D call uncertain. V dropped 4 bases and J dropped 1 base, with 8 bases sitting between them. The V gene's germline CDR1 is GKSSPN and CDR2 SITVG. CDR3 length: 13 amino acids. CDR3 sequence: CAWTVGNNQAPLF. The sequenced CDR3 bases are TGTGCCTGGACGGTCGGAAACAACCAGGCTCCGCTT.

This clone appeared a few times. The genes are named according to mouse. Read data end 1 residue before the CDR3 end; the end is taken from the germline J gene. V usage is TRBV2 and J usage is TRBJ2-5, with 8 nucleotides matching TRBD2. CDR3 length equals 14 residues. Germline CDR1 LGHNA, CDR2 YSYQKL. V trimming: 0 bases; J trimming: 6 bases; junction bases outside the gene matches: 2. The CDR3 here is CASSQEGGRDTQYF. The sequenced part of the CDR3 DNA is TGTGCCAGCAGCCAAGAGGGGGGGCGGGACACCCAGTAC.

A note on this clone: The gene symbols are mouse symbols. The covered CDR3 bases are TGTGCCAGCAGTCTCAACAGTAATTCGCCCCTCTAC. This translates into CASSLNSNSPLY. The CDR3 in full is CASSLNSNSPLYF. V is TRBV19 and J is TRBJ1-6; D is uncertain. Sequencing ends 1 residue short of the CDR3 end; the germline J gene provides the rest. TRBJ1-6 is treated as an ORF (open reading frame) with a function not yet certain. The germline gives CDR1 FNHDT, CDR2 SITEND (reference sequence). Trimming shortened V by 4 bases and J by 6 bases, and 8 bases separated the two germline ends. This CDR3 spans 13 amino acids.

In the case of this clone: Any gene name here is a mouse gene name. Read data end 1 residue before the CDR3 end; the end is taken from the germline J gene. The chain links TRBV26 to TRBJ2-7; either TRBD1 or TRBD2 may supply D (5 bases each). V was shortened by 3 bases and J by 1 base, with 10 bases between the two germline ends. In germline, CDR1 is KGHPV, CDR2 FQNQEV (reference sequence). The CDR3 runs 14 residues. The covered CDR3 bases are TGTGCCAGCAGTCTTAAGGGACGGTCCTATGAACAGTAC. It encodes CASSLKGRSYEQY. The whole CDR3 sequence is CASSLKGRSYEQYF. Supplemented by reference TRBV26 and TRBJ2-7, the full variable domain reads NSKVIQTPRYLVKGQGQKAKMRCIPEKGHPVVFWYQQNKNNEFKFLINFQNQEVLQQIDMTEKRFSAECPSNSPCSLEIQSSEAGDSALYLCASSLKGRSYEQYFGPGTRLTVL.

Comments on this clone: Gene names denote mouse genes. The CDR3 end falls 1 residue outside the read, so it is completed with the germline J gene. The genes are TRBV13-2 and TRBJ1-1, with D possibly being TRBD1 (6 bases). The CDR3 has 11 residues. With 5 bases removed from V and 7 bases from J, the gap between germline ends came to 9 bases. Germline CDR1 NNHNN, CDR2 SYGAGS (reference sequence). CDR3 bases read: TGTGCCAGCGGGAGGACAGAAGAAGTCTTC. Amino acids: CASGRTEEVF. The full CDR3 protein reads CASGRTEEVFF.

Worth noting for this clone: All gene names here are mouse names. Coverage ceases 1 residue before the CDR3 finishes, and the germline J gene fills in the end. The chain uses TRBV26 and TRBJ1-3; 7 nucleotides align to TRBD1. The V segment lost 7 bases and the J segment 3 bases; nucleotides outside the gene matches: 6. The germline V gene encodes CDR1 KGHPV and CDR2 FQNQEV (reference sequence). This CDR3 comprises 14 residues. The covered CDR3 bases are TGTGCCAGCACCCCGGGACAGAGTGGAAATACGCTCTAT. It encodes CASTPGQSGNTLY. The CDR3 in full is CASTPGQSGNTLYF.

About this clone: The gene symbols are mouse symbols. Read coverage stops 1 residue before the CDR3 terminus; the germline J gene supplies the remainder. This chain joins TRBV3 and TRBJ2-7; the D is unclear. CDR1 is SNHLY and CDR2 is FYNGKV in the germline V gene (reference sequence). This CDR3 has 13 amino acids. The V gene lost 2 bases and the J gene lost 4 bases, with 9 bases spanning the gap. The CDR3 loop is CASSLTPEYEQYF. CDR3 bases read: TGTGCCAGCAGCTTAACCCCGGAATATGAACAGTAC. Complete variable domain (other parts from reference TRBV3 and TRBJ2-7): GPKVLQIPSHQIIDMGQMVTLNCDPVSNHLYFYWYKQILGQQMEFLVNFYNGKVMEKSKLFKDQFSVERPDGSYFTLKIQPTALEDSAVYFCASSLTPEYEQYFGPGTRLTVL.